The 11 T cell receptor beta chains in this list originate from one sample, sequenced in a study of T cell changes during pregnancy in multiple sclerosis (dated by TCRdb to between 2018 and 2020). Receptors were amplified or captured by the immunoSEQ multiplex PCR assay. TCRdb took over this immuneACCESS table, retaining in-frame rearrangements with V and J assigned. Such tables are incomplete; in checked studies, under half of the missing clones stem from an unresolved V gene, and the remainder is unexplained. This sample holds about 34,000 clones; around nine tenths were observed only once. The ten largest clones represent around 3.4% of the sample. The specimen comprised CD8+ T cells from peripheral blood mononuclear cells, sampled in the third trimester of pregnancy. The receptors derive from a female donor with multiple sclerosis, enrolled in a pregnancy study.

The V and J genes are TRBV6-6 and TRBJ2-3; D possibly corresponds to TRBD1 (5 bases). V was trimmed by 2 bases and J by 0 bases, leaving 6 bases between them. Germline V CDR1 and CDR2: MNHNY, SVGAGI (reference sequence). The CDR3 runs 14 residues. Written as DNA, the CDR3 is TGTGCCAGCAGTTACGGGGCGAGCACAGATACGCAGTATTTT. As protein: CASSYGASTDTQYF.

This chain uses TRBV5-1 with TRBJ1-3; D possibly corresponds to TRBD1 (5 bases). V was pared by 4 bases and J by 2 bases, with 13 bases between. The length of the CDR3 is 15 residues. Germline CDR1 SGHRS, CDR2 YFSETQ. DNA for the CDR3: TGCGCCAGCAGCATGCGGGGCTGCCCTGGAAACACCATATATTTT. Translation gives CASSMRGCPGNTIYF.

V gene TRBV5-3 combines with J gene TRBJ2-1; 8 bases fit TRBD2. TRBV5-3 is an open reading frame, and its role is uncertain. The trim removed 0 bases at V and 0 bases at J, leaving 8 bases unmatched. This CDR3 contains 18 residues. The CDR3 region is CARSLDSERGSSYNEQFF. CDR3 nucleotide sequence: TGTGCCAGAAGCTTGGATTCAGAGCGGGGGAGCTCCTACAATGAGCAGTTCTTC.

This clone is medium-sized within its sample. This chain connects TRBV27 to TRBJ1-3; no reliable D call. Germline V gene data show CDR1 as MNHEY and CDR2 as SMNVEV (reference sequence). The ends were cut back, 3 bases at V and 4 bases at J, with 7 bases in the middle. CDR3 length equals 13 residues. The CDR3 bases are TGTGCCAGCAGTTTGAGTATGGGAAACACCATATATTTT. It yields the protein CASSLSMGNTIYF.

The V call is TRBV19, the J call TRBJ2-5; a weak D match, TRBD1 (5 bases). Between the trimmed V and J ends, which lost 5 bases and 5 bases, there was a span of 15 bases. Germline V gene data show CDR1 as LNHDA and CDR2 as SQIVND (reference sequence). The CDR3 loop spans 14 amino acids. The CDR3 nucleotides are TGTGCCAGTAGTGGCAGGGTTCCGAGGGAGACCCAGTACTTC. Amino acid sequence: CASSGRVPRETQYF.

This clone was seen only once. This chain connects TRBV6-5 to TRBJ1-2; D uncertain. V was pared by 7 bases and J by 4 bases, with 16 bases between. From germline, CDR1 is MNHEY and CDR2 SVGAGI. The CDR3 sequence is 14 residues long. The CDR3 DNA sequence: TGTGCCAGCACCCCATCCTTCGAACTCTATGGCTACACCTTC. It specifies CASTPSFELYGYTF.

This clone appeared once. V usage is TRBV11-2 and J usage is TRBJ1-2, with D possibly TRBD1 on 6 matching bases. The CDR3 contains 17 residues. Germline lookup yields CDR1 SGHAT and CDR2 FQNNGV. V lost 3 bases to trimming and J lost 1 base, with 18 bases between them. The CDR3 protein is CASSLSDRRRINYGYTF. The CDR3 DNA reads TGTGCCAGCAGCTTGTCTGACAGGAGGAGAATTAACTATGGCTACACCTTC.

The chain uses TRBV4-2 and TRBJ2-7; 8 bases match TRBD1. Germline lookup yields CDR1 LGHNA and CDR2 YNFKEQ. V gave up 0 bases and J gave up 3 bases; unmatched junction bases: 4. This CDR3 contains 15 residues. Here the CDR3 DNA reads TGTGCCAGCAGCCAAGACCCCGGGACAGGCTACGAGCAGTACTTC. Translating gives CASSQDPGTGYEQYF.

As to this clone: An end of the junction differs from the germline gene, which may be a read error. The V gene is TRBV7-7, the J gene TRBJ2-5; 7 bases map to TRBD1. CDR1 SSHAT and CDR2 FNYEAQ come from the germline V gene (reference sequence). The CDR3 has 14 amino acids. The chain's CDR3 is CASSDLRQGHLEYF. The DNA of the CDR3 is TGTGCTAGCAGCGACCTAAGACAGGGACATTTGGAGTACTTC. The complete variable domain, with remaining parts taken from reference TRBV7-7 and TRBJ2-5, reads GAGVSQSPRYKVTKRGQDVTLRCDPISSHATLYWYQQALGQGPEFLTYFNYEAQPDKSGLPSDRFSAERPEGSISTLTIQRTEQRDSAMYRCASSDLRQGHLEYFGPGTRLLVL.

The V call is TRBV4-3, the J call TRBJ1-4; D is perhaps TRBD1 (6 bases). Germline assignment: CDR1 LGHNA and CDR2 YSLEER. CDR3 length: 14 amino acids. V lost 3 bases, J lost 14 bases, and 19 bases lay in between. The CDR3 protein is CASSQATTGGFLFF. DNA for the CDR3: TGCGCCAGCAGCCAGGCCACGACAGGTGGTTTCCTGTTTTTT.

The gene calls are TRBV15 and TRBJ1-5; possibly TRBD1 for D (6 bases). V lost 2 bases, J lost 5 bases, and 10 bases lay in between. Germline V gene lookup returns CDR1 LNHNV and CDR2 YYDKDF (reference sequence). CDR3 size: 14 residues. The CDR3 here is CATSRQKGDQPQHF. The CDR3, as DNA: TGTGCCACCAGCAGACAGAAGGGGGATCAGCCCCAGCATTTT.